This TCR beta chain was captured by sequencing in a study of cytomegalovirus exposure and HLA in healthy donors. The PCR used 60 Vbeta and 13 Jbeta primers. Assay: immunoSEQ multiplex PCR; the TCRdb copy retains only in-frame clones and omits some. In the table there are some 130,000 clones, approximately 80% of which are singletons. Germline V gene sequence: CDR1 SGHNT, CDR2 YENEEA. The V end lost 6 bases, the J end lost 7 bases, and 13 bases lay between the germline ends. The CDR3 sequence is 13 residues long. Input material: PBMCs. The chain couples TRBV11-3 to TRBJ2-1, with a weak D call TRBD1 (6 bases). This clonotype was obtained from a female donor in good health and CMV-seronegative. In nucleotides, the CDR3 is TGTGCCAGCAGAAATGACAGGCCGAATGAGCAGTTCTTC. This sequence encodes CASRNDRPNEQFF.